The 30 T cell receptor beta chains below all came from one sample that was sequenced in a study of cytomegalovirus exposure and HLA in healthy donors. The PCR ran on 60 Vbeta and 13 Jbeta primers. Method: immunoSEQ multiplex PCR; TCRdb's copy keeps in-frame clones and lacks some. The sample includes some 97,000 clones, around three quarters of them seen just once. Sequenced sample: PBMCs. These receptors all come from a woman in her fifties or sixties in good health and CMV-seropositive.

The V call is TRBV13, the J call TRBJ2-5, with D perhaps matching TRBD2 (6 bases). Germline-derived CDR1 and CDR2 are PRHDT and FYEKMQ (reference sequence). This CDR3 region has 15 residues. With 1 base removed from V and 11 bases from J, the gap between germline ends came to 20 bases. In nucleotides, the CDR3 is TGTGCCAGCAGCTTAGTAGGGACTGAGAAGACGAAGCAGTACTTC. Translation gives CASSLVGTEKTKQYF.

The rearrangement uses TRBV18 and TRBJ2-7; 14 nucleotides match TRBD2. Losses at the gene ends were 3 bases for V and 2 bases for J; bases not matched to a gene: 9. The CDR3 totals 18 residues. Germline V gene data show CDR1 as KGHSH and CDR2 as LQKENI. The CDR3 nucleotides are TGTGCCAGCTCACCGCAGACTAGCGGGGGGGCCTCCACCTACGAGCAGTACTTC. Translating it yields CASSPQTSGGASTYEQYF.

The chain combines TRBV5-1 with TRBJ2-5; D may be TRBD1 (6 bases). Germline V gives CDR1 SGHRS, CDR2 YFSETQ. CDR3 length: 16 amino acids. The ends were cut back, 4 bases at V and 0 bases at J, with 16 bases in the middle. CDR3 in amino acids: CASSPGTQGNQETQYF. The CDR3 bases are TGCGCCAGCAGCCCCGGAACCCAGGGGAACCAAGAGACCCAGTACTTC.

CDR3 loop: CASSQGREGVEQFF. For the CDR3, the DNA is TGTGCCAGCAGCCAAGGGAGGGAGGGGGTTGAGCAGTTCTTC. The V and J genes are TRBV4-2 and TRBJ2-1; a possible D gene is TRBD2 (7 bases). The CDR3 spans 14 residues. V was clipped by 1 base and J by 9 bases, with 13 bases between them. Germline-derived CDR1 and CDR2 are LGHNA and YNFKEQ.

In this sample, this clone turned up a few times. The rearrangement uses TRBV11-3 and TRBJ2-2; a possible D gene is TRBD2 (5 bases). Trimming stripped 0 bases from V and 1 base from J, with 6 bases between. The CDR3 sequence is 15 residues long. CDR1 is SGHNT, CDR2 YENEEA, per germline. In DNA, the CDR3 is TGTGCCAGCAGCTTAGATGGGAGGAACACCGGGGAGCTGTTTTTT. It translates to CASSLDGRNTGELFF.

The chain has TRBV29-1 and TRBJ1-2, with D unresolved. The germline V gene encodes CDR1 SQVTM and CDR2 ANQGSEA. Trimming removed 3 bases at V and 2 bases at J, with 7 bases between. The CDR3 covers 12 residues. The CDR3 nucleotides are TGCAGCGTTGATTTACAGAACTATGGCTACACCTTC. Translated: CSVDLQNYGYTF.

This rearrangement joins TRBV6-4 to TRBJ2-2, with 15 bases matching TRBD2. The length of the CDR3 is 16 residues. Losses at the gene ends were 6 bases for V and 10 bases for J; bases not matched to a gene: 9. In germline, CDR1 is MRHNA, CDR2 SNTAGT. CDR3 bases: TGTGCCAGCAGGGGAACCGGGACTAGCGGGAGGCTGGAGCTGTTTTTT. Its protein is CASRGTGTSGRLELFF.

The chain recombines TRBV27 with TRBJ1-1; D not resolved. Germline CDR1 and CDR2: MNHEY and SMNVEV (reference sequence). The CDR3 extends over 18 amino acids. The germline V and J ends were trimmed by 2 bases and 0 bases, with 19 bases remaining between them. CDR3 nucleotides: TGTGCCAGCAGTTTAAGTTACCGTATTAACGGGATGAACACTGAAGCTTTCTTT. As protein: CASSLSYRINGMNTEAFF.

This sequence joins TRBV28 and TRBJ2-7; 10 bases are shared with TRBD1. Germline CDR1 is MDHEN and CDR2 is SYDVKM. The trim removed 10 bases at V and 2 bases at J, leaving 14 bases unmatched. The CDR3 extends over 16 amino acids. CDR3 residues: CAINSPGQGRTYEQYF. The CDR3 nucleotides are TGTGCCATCAATAGCCCGGGACAGGGGCGTACCTACGAGCAGTACTTC.

The chain employs TRBV5-1 and TRBJ2-3; 13 nucleotides agree with TRBD2. The CDR3 spans 16 residues. CDR1 and CDR2 from the germline V gene are SGHRS and YFSETQ. V lost 4 bases and J lost 2; bases outside the gene matches: 4. The CDR3 protein is CASSAGLAGTTDTQYF. CDR3 DNA: TGCGCCAGCAGCGCGGGACTAGCGGGGACCACAGATACGCAGTATTTT. The full variable domain, with the rest looked up from reference TRBV5-1 and TRBJ2-3, is KAGVTQTPRYLIKTRGQQVTLSCSPISGHRSVSWYQQTPGQGLQFLFEYFSETQRNKGNFPGRFSGRQFSNSRSEMNVSTLELGDSALYLCASSAGLAGTTDTQYFGPGTRLTVL.

CDR3 DNA sequence: TGTGCCAGCAGCCAAAGGGACAGATCCTACTATGGCTACACCTTC. This encodes CASSQRDRSYYGYTF. The V and J genes are TRBV7-9 and TRBJ1-2, with 7 bases identical to TRBD1. Trimming at V came to 5 bases and at J to 3 bases, leaving 9 bases not matched to a gene. The CDR3 runs 15 residues. Germline V gene lookup returns CDR1 SEHNR and CDR2 FQNEAQ (reference sequence).

This clone showed up just a few times. The rearrangement links TRBV29-1 to TRBJ2-1; TRBD2 might be the D (6 bases). Trimming stripped 5 bases from V and 4 bases from J, with 15 bases between. This CDR3 comprises 14 residues. Per germline, CDR1 SQVTM and CDR2 ANQGSEA. The CDR3 sequence is CSVREAGLYNEQFF. As DNA, the CDR3 is TGCAGCGTTCGGGAAGCGGGCCTTTACAATGAGCAGTTCTTC.

The chain recombines TRBV18 with TRBJ1-1; 7 bases align to TRBD1. The CDR3 length is 14 residues. J was trimmed by 2 bases and V by 6 bases; bases with no gene match: 6. Germline CDR1 reads KGHSH; CDR2 reads LQKENI. The CDR3 loop reads CASSVQGGNTEAFF. The CDR3 DNA sequence: TGTGCCAGCTCCGTTCAGGGGGGAAACACTGAAGCTTTCTTT.

This chain connects TRBV4-1 to TRBJ2-3; D not resolved. Per germline, CDR1 MGHRA and CDR2 YSYEKL. This CDR3 is built from 15 residues. The V end was cut by 0 bases, the J end by 5 bases, with 12 bases between. The CDR3 sequence: CASSQDPRYGDTQYF. As DNA, the CDR3 is TGCGCCAGCAGCCAAGACCCCAGGTACGGAGATACGCAGTATTTT.

The sample holds many counts of this clone. This chain connects TRBV27 to TRBJ1-1; 8 bases agree with TRBD1. V was pared by 3 bases and J by 5 bases, with 8 bases of the junction left unmatched. The CDR3 extends over 15 amino acids. The V gene's germline CDR1 is MNHEY and CDR2 SMNVEV (reference sequence). The CDR3 is CASSLSGTGYTEAFF. CDR3 DNA sequence: TGTGCCAGCAGTTTGTCCGGGACAGGTTATACTGAAGCTTTCTTT.

The J gene is TRBJ1-5, the V gene TRBV7-8, with 8 bases identical to TRBD1. Germline V gene lookup returns CDR1 SGHVS and CDR2 FQNEAQ. Trimming took 4 bases from V and 5 from J; bases not matched to a gene: 1. CDR3 size: 13 residues. The CDR3 sequence is CASSSDRDQPQHF. The CDR3, as DNA: TGTGCCAGCAGCTCGGACAGGGATCAGCCCCAGCATTTT.

The chain has TRBV15 and TRBJ1-1; D is uncertain. V lost 0 bases and J 4 bases, leaving 9 bases between the germline ends. The CDR3 is 14 residues long. Germline V gives CDR1 LNHNV, CDR2 YYDKDF (reference sequence). The CDR3 DNA sequence: TGTGCCACCAGCAGAGATACGTCGGGCACTGAAGCTTTCTTT. As protein: CATSRDTSGTEAFF.

The chain links TRBV30 to TRBJ2-2, with TRBD1 matching over 8 bases. The CDR3 is made up of 14 amino acids. Germline V gene sequence: CDR1 GTSNPN, CDR2 SVGIG (reference sequence). J was trimmed by 3 bases and V by 5 bases; bases with no gene match: 5. The CDR3 spells CAWLDRVDTGELFF. In DNA form, the CDR3 reads TGTGCCTGGCTGGACAGGGTGGACACCGGGGAGCTGTTTTTT.

The gene calls are TRBV5-1 and TRBJ2-1; D possibly corresponds to TRBD2 (5 bases). The germline V gene has CDR1 SGHRS and CDR2 YFSETQ. There are 15 residues in the CDR3. Trimming removed 0 bases from V and 9 bases from J, with 16 bases in between. This CDR3 is CASSLEGFPGGEQFF. The DNA for the CDR3 is TGCGCCAGCAGCTTGGAAGGGTTCCCCGGAGGTGAGCAGTTCTTC.

This clone showed up just a few times. This chain uses TRBV10-3 with TRBJ2-7; TRBD2 matches at 12 bases. The CDR3 sequence is 18 residues long. With 6 bases clipped from V and 0 bases from J, the junction kept 12 bases outside the gene matches. Germline values: CDR1 ENHRY, CDR2 SYGVKD. The CDR3 loop reads CAIRDPTSGGASSYEQYF. The DNA for the CDR3 is TGTGCCATCAGGGACCCGACTAGCGGGGGCGCCAGCTCCTACGAGCAGTACTTC.

The chain couples TRBV4-1 to TRBJ1-1, with 8 bases aligning to TRBD1. From germline, CDR1 is MGHRA and CDR2 YSYEKL. The V gene end was trimmed by 0 bases and the J gene end by 7 bases; junction bases not matched to a gene: 19. CDR3 length equals 19 residues. CDR3 in amino acids: CASSQEAAGRGLGGGEAFF. In DNA form, the CDR3 reads TGCGCCAGCAGCCAAGAAGCTGCTGGCAGGGGGCTGGGAGGGGGTGAAGCTTTCTTT.

The table lists this clone with a few counts. The rearrangement uses TRBV19 and TRBJ1-2; 9 bases line up with TRBD1. The CDR3 runs to 17 residues. Germline CDR1 and CDR2: LNHDA and SQIVND (reference sequence). V was clipped by 6 bases and J by 2 bases; unmatched bases: 13. The CDR3 coding sequence is TGTGCCAGTAGAACCGGGACAGGGAGTCTCGTGAACTATGGCTACACCTTC. This translates into CASRTGTGSLVNYGYTF.

In DNA, the CDR3 is TGTGCCAGCGCGCGCGAGGAGTTGAGACTGTTTTTT. Translated: CASAREELRLFF. J is TRBJ1-4 and V is TRBV28, with D hard to call. V lost 8 bases and J 13 bases, leaving 17 bases between the germline ends. The CDR3 contains 12 residues. The germline gives CDR1 MDHEN, CDR2 SYDVKM.

This clone was observed once. The chain is built from TRBV5-8 and TRBJ1-2; tentative D call: TRBD1 (6 bases). V lost 4 bases and J 4 bases, leaving 14 bases between the germline ends. Germline-derived CDR1 and CDR2 are SGHTS and YDEGEE. This CDR3 has 14 amino acids. As DNA, the CDR3 is TGTGCCAGCAGCCTGGGGGCAGGTGCCTATGGCTACACCTTC. Translated, it gives CASSLGAGAYGYTF.

CDR3 loop: CASGLRGPGVRAEAFF. The CDR3 nucleotides read TGTGCTAGTGGTTTGAGAGGGCCAGGGGTTAGAGCTGAAGCTTTCTTT. V gene TRBV12-5 combines with J gene TRBJ1-1, with a tentative D call TRBD1 (6 bases). CDR1 is LGHNT, CDR2 FRNRAP, per germline. The CDR3 totals 16 residues. V was shortened by 2 bases and J by 6 bases, with 19 bases between the two germline ends. The whole variable domain, remainder taken from reference TRBV12-5 and TRBJ1-1, is DARVTQTPRHKVTEMGQEVTMRCQPILGHNTVFWYRQTMMQGLELLAYFRNRAPLDDSGMPKDRFSAEMPDATLATLKIQPSEPRDSAVYFCASGLRGPGVRAEAFFGQGTRLTVV.

This clone was seen once. This chain connects TRBV9 to TRBJ2-7; tentative D call: TRBD1 (6 bases). The CDR3 spans 15 residues. Germline values: CDR1 SGDLS, CDR2 YYNGEE. The ends were cut back, 3 bases at V and 3 bases at J, with 16 bases in the middle. In DNA, the CDR3 is TGTGCCAGCAGCGGAAAGACAGGTACCCTCTACGAGCAGTACTTC. Translated, it gives CASSGKTGTLYEQYF.

The chain employs TRBV9 and TRBJ2-5; 16 nucleotides line up with TRBD2. CDR1 SGDLS and CDR2 YYNGEE come from the germline V gene. The CDR3 covers 18 residues. V lost 4 bases, J lost 4 bases, and 10 bases stayed unmatched. CDR3 residues: CASSNPGTSGRGRETQYF. CDR3 in DNA: TGTGCCAGCAGCAACCCCGGGACTAGCGGGAGGGGGCGAGAGACCCAGTACTTC.

The V gene is TRBV6-5, the J gene TRBJ1-5; D gene unclear. The CDR3 extends over 16 amino acids. The germline V and J ends were trimmed by 2 bases and 9 bases, with 20 bases remaining between them. Germline CDR1 MNHEY, CDR2 SVGAGI. The CDR3 loop reads CASSYDGSFDSPPQHF. In DNA form, the CDR3 reads TGTGCCAGCAGTTACGACGGGTCGTTTGATAGTCCGCCCCAGCATTTT.

This chain connects TRBV23-1 to TRBJ2-7, with TRBD1 identical over 7 bases. TRBV23-1 is placed among ORFs of uncertain function. With V trimmed by 11 bases and J by 2 bases, 12 bases remained unmatched. The CDR3 is made up of 14 amino acids. CDR3 sequence reads: CAPSPDRDPYEQYF. The DNA of the CDR3 is TGCGCCCCATCTCCCGACAGGGACCCCTACGAGCAGTACTTC.

The chain employs TRBV5-4 and TRBJ2-1, with 7 nucleotides matching TRBD2. The CDR3 extends over 14 amino acids. Germline CDR1 is SGHNT and CDR2 is YYREEE (reference sequence). V gave up 3 bases and J gave up 6 bases; unmatched junction bases: 6. The CDR3 nucleotides read TGTGCCAGCAGCTACGGGGGGAAAATCAATGAGCAGTTCTTC. This gives the protein CASSYGGKINEQFF.